The clone carrying this TCR beta chain was counted a few times. Antigen: not known. Unique molecular identifiers were present on the cDNA, which also gained a universal primer site by template switching. TCRdb analysed the 5' RACE reads with MiXCR anew, one entry per CDR3 protein. The table has 200,000 to 250,000 distinct CDR3 sequences, roughly a tenth seen once; the top ten hold approximately 9.1%. This sample was taken from a study of identical twins. Study-level findings and limits: Findings came from cross-sectional statistics, without long-term follow-up of donors. Out-of-frame alpha sequences that twins shared showed excess low generation probability.

Germline assignment: CDR1 MNHNS and CDR2 SASEGT. The CDR3 length is 13 residues. The germline V and J ends were trimmed by 2 bases and 3 bases, with 2 bases remaining between them. What was sequenced was memory T cells sorted from blood. The genes are TRBV6-1 and TRBJ2-6; D unclear. The TCR originated in a man between 50 and 59 years old in good health. CDR3 bases: TGTGCCAGCAGTGAAAGTGGGGCCAACGTCCTGACTTTC. Amino acid sequence: CASSESGANVLTF.